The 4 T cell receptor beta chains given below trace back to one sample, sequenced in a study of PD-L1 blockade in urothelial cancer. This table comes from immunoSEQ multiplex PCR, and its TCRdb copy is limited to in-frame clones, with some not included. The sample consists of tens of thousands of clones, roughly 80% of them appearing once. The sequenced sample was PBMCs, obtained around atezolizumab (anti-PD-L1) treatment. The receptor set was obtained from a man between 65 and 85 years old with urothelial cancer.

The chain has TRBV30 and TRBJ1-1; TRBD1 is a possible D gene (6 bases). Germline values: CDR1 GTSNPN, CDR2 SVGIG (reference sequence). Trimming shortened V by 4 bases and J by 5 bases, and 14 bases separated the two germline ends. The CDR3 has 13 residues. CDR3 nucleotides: TGTGCCTGGACAGGGGACGGGGATACTGAAGCTTTCTTT. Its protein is CAWTGDGDTEAFF.

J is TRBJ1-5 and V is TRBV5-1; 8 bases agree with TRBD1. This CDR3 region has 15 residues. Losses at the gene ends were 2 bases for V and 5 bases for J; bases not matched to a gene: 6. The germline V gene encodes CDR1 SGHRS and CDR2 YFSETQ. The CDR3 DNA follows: TGCGCCAGCAGCTTTACAGGGGGGTGGGATCAGCCCCAGCATTTT. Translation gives CASSFTGGWDQPQHF.

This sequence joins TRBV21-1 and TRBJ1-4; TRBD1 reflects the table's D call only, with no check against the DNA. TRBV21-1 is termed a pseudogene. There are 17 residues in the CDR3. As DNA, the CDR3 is TGTGCCAGCACCCCGTGGCAGTATCAACCAAAAAATGAAAAACTGTTTTTT. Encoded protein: CASTPWQYQPKNEKLFF.

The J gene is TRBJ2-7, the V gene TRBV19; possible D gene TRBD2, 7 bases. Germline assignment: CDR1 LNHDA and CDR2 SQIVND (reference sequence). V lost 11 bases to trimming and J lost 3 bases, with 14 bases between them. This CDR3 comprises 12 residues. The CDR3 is CASGGVLYEQYF. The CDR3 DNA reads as TGTGCCTCGGGGGGCGTCCTCTACGAGCAGTACTTC.